This passage covers 27 T cell receptor beta chains from one sample sequenced in a study of blood T cell repertoires in COVID-19. Sequencing used immunoSEQ multiplex PCR; TCRdb keeps in-frame clones, though not all of them. This sample has 150,000 to 200,000 clones; over 80% occur once, and the top ten carry 13%. Sample: PBMCs or T cells enriched from blood (not recorded which). These receptor sequences come from a woman in her fifties or sixties who had recovered from COVID-19.

The chain links TRBV4-2 to TRBJ1-2; no reliable D call. V gave up 1 base and J gave up 8 bases, with 5 bases separating them. The CDR3 is made up of 11 amino acids. CDR1 LGHNA and CDR2 YNFKEQ come from the germline V gene. The CDR3 sequence: CASSQAYGYTF. The CDR3 DNA follows: TGTGCCAGCAGCCAAGCCTACGGCTACACCTTC.

This clone has a single count. The chain employs TRBV4-1 and TRBJ2-7; D is undetermined. Germline loops: CDR1 MGHRA, CDR2 YSYEKL. Trimming took off 1 base at V and 4 bases at J, with 14 bases between the two ends. The CDR3 covers 15 residues. In DNA, the CDR3 is TGCGCCAGCAGCCAAGTTCCTAGTCGGTCGTACGAGCAGTACTTC. Encoded protein: CASSQVPSRSYEQYF.

V usage is TRBV7-2 and J usage is TRBJ1-2, with D perhaps TRBD1 (6 bases). Germline V gene lookup returns CDR1 SGHTA and CDR2 FQGNSA. The CDR3 runs 12 residues. With 5 bases removed from V and 7 bases from J, the gap between germline ends came to 11 bases. The CDR3 DNA reads TGTGCCAGCAGCAGTAACAGGGTTGGCTACACCTTC. As protein: CASSSNRVGYTF.

This clone is a singleton in its sample. This chain connects TRBV28 to TRBJ1-3, with a possible D match to TRBD1 (5 bases). Germline V gives CDR1 MDHEN, CDR2 SYDVKM. The CDR3 runs to 18 residues. The V end was cut by 3 bases, the J end by 4 bases, with 22 bases between. The CDR3 spells CASSFPIVRGSTGNTIYF. CDR3 coding DNA: TGTGCCAGCAGTTTCCCTATAGTAAGGGGATCCACAGGAAACACCATATATTTT.

This chain uses TRBV15 with TRBJ2-3; 7 bases map to TRBD2. V shed 0 bases and J 0 bases; nucleotides not matched to a gene: 9. This CDR3 is 18 amino acids long. Per the germline V gene, CDR1 is LNHNV and CDR2 is YYDKDF (reference sequence). This CDR3 is CATSRDIASGTSTDTQYF. CDR3 DNA sequence: TGTGCCACCAGCAGAGATATCGCTAGCGGAACTAGCACAGATACGCAGTATTTT.

The chain joins TRBV11-3 to TRBJ1-4, with TRBD1 matching over 7 bases. J was trimmed by 8 bases and V by 5 bases; bases with no gene match: 14. Germline lookup yields CDR1 SGHNT and CDR2 YENEEA. The CDR3 has 16 amino acids. The CDR3 sequence is CASSPLYRGRWEKLFF. The DNA for the CDR3 is TGTGCCAGCAGCCCCCTTTACAGGGGTAGATGGGAAAAACTGTTTTTT.

The chain uses TRBV6-5 and TRBJ2-7; TRBD1 agrees at 9 bases. The CDR3 spans 15 residues. J was trimmed by 3 bases and V by 2 bases; bases with no gene match: 5. Germline V CDR1 and CDR2: MNHEY, SVGAGI. The CDR3 loop reads CASSYDGTGFYEQYF. CDR3 coding DNA: TGTGCCAGCAGTTACGACGGGACAGGGTTCTACGAGCAGTACTTC.

The chain is built from TRBV4-2 and TRBJ1-5; a possible D gene is TRBD1 (5 bases). Trimming pared 0 bases from V and 6 bases from J, leaving 9 bases between. CDR1 is LGHNA, CDR2 YNFKEQ, per germline. The CDR3 is made up of 14 amino acids. The CDR3 DNA follows: TGTGCCAGCAGCCAAGACAGGGTGGGTCAGCCCCAGCATTTT. Translating gives CASSQDRVGQPQHF.

V is TRBV3-1 (or the pseudogene TRBV3-2) and J is TRBJ1-2, with 8 positions matching TRBD1. The CDR3 has 16 amino acids. From germline, CDR1 is LGHDT and CDR2 YNNKEL (reference sequence). V was pared by 1 base and J by 3 bases, with 7 bases of the junction left unmatched. CDR3 coding DNA: TGTGCCAGCAGCCAAGGCGGGACAGGCGCCTACTATGGCTACACCTTC. Translation: CASSQGGTGAYYGYTF.

The chain employs TRBV29-1 and TRBJ2-3; possibly TRBD1 for D (5 bases). Trimming took off 8 bases at V and 3 bases at J, with 15 bases between the two ends. Germline lookup yields CDR1 SQVTM and CDR2 ANQGSEA. This CDR3 has 13 amino acids. The chain's CDR3 is CSLRQKLTDTQYF. Here the CDR3 DNA reads TGCAGCCTGCGACAGAAACTTACAGATACGCAGTATTTT.

CDR3 amino acids: CASRSVDPSYEQYF. As DNA, the CDR3 is TGTGCCAGCCGTAGCGTCGACCCCTCCTACGAGCAGTACTTC. The chain joins TRBV28 to TRBJ2-7, with D tentatively TRBD2 (5 bases). Looked up from germline, CDR1 is MDHEN and CDR2 is SYDVKM. The CDR3 sequence is 14 residues long. V was shortened by 8 bases and J by 0 bases, with 14 bases between the two germline ends.

This sequence joins TRBV6-2 or TRBV6-3 and TRBJ1-2, with 7 bases fitting TRBD1. Germline CDR1 reads MNHEY; CDR2 reads SVGEGT. CDR3 size: 13 residues. Unmatched junction bases numbered 8, after V lost 5 bases and J lost 8 bases. The CDR3 loop reads CASSLGTVGGYTF. CDR3 in DNA: TGTGCCAGCAGTCTTGGGACAGTAGGCGGCTACACCTTC.

J is TRBJ2-3 and V is TRBV18; TRBD1 matches 7 bases. The CDR3 spans 17 residues. Trimming at V came to 2 bases and at J to 0 bases, leaving 8 bases not matched to a gene. Per the germline V gene, CDR1 is KGHSH and CDR2 is LQKENI. CDR3 residues: CASSPSPGTASTDTQYF. For the CDR3, the DNA is TGTGCCAGCTCACCATCTCCGGGGACAGCTAGCACAGATACGCAGTATTTT.

The chain recombines TRBV29-1 with TRBJ1-5; 9 positions agree with TRBD1. The CDR3 loop spans 13 amino acids. Looked up from germline, CDR1 is SQVTM and CDR2 is ANQGSEA. The V segment lost 6 bases and the J segment 5 bases; nucleotides outside the gene matches: 5. The CDR3 DNA reads as TGCAGCGTGTCACAGGGGGCCGATCAGCCCCAGCATTTT. Its protein product is CSVSQGADQPQHF. Supplemented by reference TRBV29-1 and TRBJ1-5, the full variable domain reads SAVISQKPSRDICQRGTSLTIQCQVDSQVTMMFWYRQQPGQSLTLIATANQGSEATYESGFVIDKFPISRPNLTFSTLTVSNMSPEDSSIYLCSVSQGADQPQHFGDGTRLSIL.

V and J are TRBV4-1 and TRBJ2-3; D may be TRBD1 (7 bases). Per germline, CDR1 MGHRA and CDR2 YSYEKL. The length of the CDR3 is 17 residues. The V end lost 0 bases, the J end lost 2 bases, and 15 bases lay between the germline ends. As DNA, the CDR3 is TGCGCCAGCAGCCAAGAGGGGCAGGGGGGACTCACAGATACGCAGTATTTT. Translation: CASSQEGQGGLTDTQYF.

V is TRBV29-1 and J is TRBJ2-1, with D unclear. CDR3 length equals 11 residues. Germline CDR1 reads SQVTM; CDR2 reads ANQGSEA. Trimming left V 4 bases short and J 13 bases short, with 14 bases between. The CDR3 loop is CSVGAGENQFF. As DNA, the CDR3 is TGCAGCGTTGGGGCAGGCGAAAATCAGTTCTTC.

With regard to this clone: Additional DNA sequences in this sample encode the identical CDR3. This chain links TRBV19 with TRBJ1-4; 7 nucleotides agree with TRBD1. The CDR3 is 15 amino acids. Looked up from germline, CDR1 is LNHDA and CDR2 is SQIVND (reference sequence). V was pared by 2 bases and J by 3 bases, with 3 bases of the junction left unmatched. CDR3 in DNA: TGTGCCAGTAGTATACGGACAGGCCCTAATGAAAAACTGTTTTTT. Amino acids: CASSIRTGPNEKLFF. Full variable domain (remainder filled in from reference TRBV19 and TRBJ1-4): DGGITQSPKYLFRKEGQNVTLSCEQNLNHDAMYWYRQDPGQGLRLIYYSQIVNDFQKGDIAEGYSVSREKKESFPLTVTSAQKNPTAFYLCASSIRTGPNEKLFFGSGTQLSVL.

The rearrangement joins TRBV30 to TRBJ2-3, with 10 bases fitting TRBD1. V was clipped by 6 bases and J by 5 bases; unmatched bases: 5. The CDR3 runs to 13 residues. Looked up from germline, CDR1 is GTSNPN and CDR2 is SVGIG (reference sequence). CDR3 region: CACDRGREDTQYF. The DNA of the CDR3 is TGTGCCTGCGACAGGGGGCGAGAAGATACGCAGTATTTT. The full variable domain, completed using reference TRBV30 and TRBJ2-3, is SQTIHQWPATLVQPVGSPLSLECTVEGTSNPNLYWYRQAAGRGLQLLFYSVGIGQISSEVPQNLSASRPQDRQFILSSKKLLLSDSGFYLCACDRGREDTQYFGPGTRLTVL.

The V gene is TRBV11-2, the J gene TRBJ1-4, with TRBD1 as a possible D gene (6 bases). CDR3 length equals 13 residues. V was trimmed by 3 bases and J by 11 bases, leaving 13 bases between them. The germline gives CDR1 SGHAT, CDR2 FQNNGV. The CDR3 DNA is TGTGCCAGCAGCTTCGAAGCCCAGGGGAAACTGTTTTTT. Amino acids: CASSFEAQGKLFF.

V gene TRBV6-5 combines with J gene TRBJ2-2, with a weak D call TRBD1 (6 bases). This CDR3 is 14 amino acids long. Germline lookup yields CDR1 MNHEY and CDR2 SVGAGI. Trimming cost V 4 bases and J 4 bases, with 10 bases left between them. Written as DNA, the CDR3 is TGTGCCAGCAGTTCAAGCAGGGGCACCGGGGAGCTGTTTTTT. Its translation is CASSSSRGTGELFF.

V usage is TRBV2 and J usage is TRBJ2-6; D not resolved. The V end was cut by 4 bases, the J end by 0 bases, with 7 bases between. CDR1 and CDR2 from the germline V gene are SNHLY and FYNNEI. This CDR3 is 15 amino acids long. Here the CDR3 DNA reads TGTGCCAGCAGTGTATCAGTCTCTGGGGCCAACGTCCTGACTTTC. Translated, it gives CASSVSVSGANVLTF.

CDR3 region: CASSPPGDYGYTF. For the CDR3, the DNA is TGTGCCAGCAGCCCTCCGGGGGACTATGGCTACACCTTC. V is TRBV5-6 and J is TRBJ1-2, with TRBD1 as a possible D gene (5 bases). Deletions cut 4 bases from V and 3 bases from J, with 10 bases between. CDR3 size: 13 residues. Looked up from germline, CDR1 is SGHDT and CDR2 is YYEEEE. Supplemented by reference TRBV5-6 and TRBJ1-2, the full variable domain reads DAGVTQSPTHLIKTRGQQVTLRCSPKSGHDTVSWYQQALGQGPQFIFQYYEEEERQRGNFPDRFSGHQFPNYSSELNVNALLLGDSALYLCASSPPGDYGYTFGSGTRLTVV.

This sequence joins TRBV7-8 and TRBJ2-3, with D unclear. Deletions cut 5 bases from V and 4 bases from J, with 7 bases between. Per the germline V gene, CDR1 is SGHVS and CDR2 is FQNEAQ. The CDR3 sequence is 12 residues long. CDR3 sequence reads: CASSLSADTQYF. Written as DNA, the CDR3 is TGTGCCAGCAGCCTTTCGGCAGATACGCAGTATTTT.

This clone was counted a single time. CDR3 protein: CASRDRFNSPLHF. The CDR3 nucleotides read TGTGCCAGCAGGGACAGGTTTAATTCACCCCTCCACTTT. The chain links TRBV27 to TRBJ1-6; 7 bases agree with TRBD1. The CDR3 covers 13 residues. The V gene end was trimmed by 6 bases and the J gene end by 6 bases; junction bases not matched to a gene: 2. Germline V CDR1 and CDR2: MNHEY, SMNVEV (reference sequence).

The CDR3 is CATSDPGTAFTGELFF. Written as DNA, the CDR3 is TGTGCCACCAGTGATCCCGGGACAGCCTTCACTGGGGAGCTGTTTTTT. The chain couples TRBV24-1 to TRBJ2-2; 7 bases fit TRBD1. Per the germline V gene, CDR1 is KGHDR and CDR2 is SFDVKD. V was pared by 3 bases and J by 8 bases, with 11 bases of the junction left unmatched. This CDR3 comprises 16 residues.

This chain uses TRBV5-3 with TRBJ2-2; a possible D gene is TRBD2 (5 bases). TRBV5-3 is identified as an open reading frame with a role that is uncertain. V lost 2 bases and J lost 5, with 16 bases in between. This CDR3 is built from 16 residues. The CDR3 DNA reads TGTGCCAGAAGCTTTGCCCCTCCTCGGGAAACCGGGGAGCTGTTTTTT. It yields the protein CARSFAPPRETGELFF.

J is TRBJ1-3 and V is TRBV6-5, with D possibly TRBD1 on 5 matching bases. CDR3 size: 12 residues. The V end was cut by 7 bases, the J end by 4 bases, with 8 bases between. Germline V gene lookup returns CDR1 MNHEY and CDR2 SVGAGI. Here the CDR3 DNA reads TGTGCCAGCACCGACAGAGGAAACACCATATATTTT. Translating it yields CASTDRGNTIYF.